This T cell receptor (beta chain) was recorded in a study of Ad26.COV2.S vaccination and SARS-CoV-2 variants. Study summary: The COV1001 Ad26.COV2.S trial arm included the donor.

Overall study results and limits: Responses of T cells in total may have been underestimated by the TCR breadth and depth analyses.

Treatment indicated: some 19 received Ad26.COV2.S at low or high dose, single or two shots; about 5 received placebo; per-sample allocation not given. The samples date from day 63 after the first vaccine or placebo injection. Only one count was recorded for this clone. What it binds is not known. The V end was cut by 2 bases, the J end by 5 bases, with 17 bases between. The CDR3 loop spans 16 amino acids. CDR1 is SGHDT, CDR2 YYEEEE, per germline. Sequencing was performed with immunoSEQ multiplex PCR; in TCRdb, only in-frame clones are kept and a portion is missing. Of fewer than 900,000 clones in the sample, 80% to 90% are singletons; the top ten hold around 1.5%.

This sequence joins TRBV5-6 and TRBJ1-5; TRBD1 is a possible D gene (6 bases). Sample: peripheral blood, taken in a trial of Ad26.COV2.S vaccine versus placebo. The source of this sequence is a person aged 18-65 years who received the Ad26.COV2.S COVID-19 vaccine or a placebo. The CDR3 region is CASSFRQERADQPQHF. The CDR3 nucleotides are TGTGCCAGCAGCTTCCGACAGGAGAGGGCTGATCAGCCCCAGCATTTT.